The 9 T cell receptor beta chains given below trace back to one sample, sequenced in a study of technical replicates of blood from a handful of donors. Only in-frame clones appear in the TCRdb table, and some are missing; sequencing was by immunoSEQ multiplex PCR. The data contain about 66,000 clones, 88% of them seen just once; the ten biggest clones take up 4.6%. Sequencing was done on a sample of PBMCs. These receptors came from a human donor in good health. Some clones in this sample may be carry-over from other donors' samples.

The rearrangement links TRBV7-8 to TRBJ2-7, with 7 bases fitting TRBD1. The CDR3 is 16 residues long. The germline V gene has CDR1 SGHVS and CDR2 FQNEAQ. The ends lost 3 bases at V and 0 bases at J; junction bases unmatched: 8. The CDR3 here is CASSFLPGQTSYEQYF. In DNA form, the CDR3 reads TGTGCCAGCAGCTTTTTACCGGGACAGACCTCCTACGAGCAGTACTTC.

The gene calls are TRBV10-3 and TRBJ2-3; 9 bases are shared with TRBD2. Germline V gene lookup returns CDR1 ENHRY and CDR2 SYGVKD. The ends lost 3 bases at V and 1 base at J; junction bases unmatched: 5. This CDR3 has 16 residues. The CDR3 sequence: CAISEPASGGTDTQYF. The CDR3 DNA is TGTGCCATCAGTGAACCTGCTAGCGGGGGCACAGATACGCAGTATTTT.

The table lists this clone with a count of one. V is TRBV5-1 and J is TRBJ2-3; TRBD1 agrees at 7 bases. This CDR3 spans 14 amino acids. The V gene's germline CDR1 is SGHRS and CDR2 YFSETQ. V lost 4 bases, J lost 4 bases, and 6 bases stayed unmatched. CDR3 DNA: TGCGCCAGCAGCGACAGGGTGGGCGCAGATACGCAGTATTTT. It encodes CASSDRVGADTQYF.

The chain combines TRBV7-2 with TRBJ1-4; TRBD1 aligns across 9 bases. The germline gives CDR1 SGHTA, CDR2 FQGNSA. The V segment lost 5 bases and the J segment 0 bases; nucleotides outside the gene matches: 13. The length of the CDR3 is 19 residues. The CDR3 coding sequence is TGTGCCAGCAGCAAGGGGACAGGGAAAGCATCAACAACTAATGAAAAACTGTTTTTT. Translating gives CASSKGTGKASTTNEKLFF.

This clone was counted only a few times. The V and J genes are TRBV11-2 and TRBJ2-7; TRBD1 matches 11 bases. This CDR3 is 16 amino acids long. Germline V CDR1 and CDR2: SGHAT, FQNNGV. V gave up 0 bases and J gave up 3 bases; unmatched junction bases: 4. The CDR3 coding sequence is TGTGCCAGCAGCTTAGACTCCGGGACAGGGGGCTACGAGCAGTACTTC. Its translation: CASSLDSGTGGYEQYF.

This sequence joins TRBV6-5 and TRBJ2-7; maybe TRBD1 (5 bases). The CDR3 length is 13 residues. V was cut by 2 bases and J by 3 bases, with 8 bases left in between. The V gene's germline CDR1 is MNHEY and CDR2 SVGAGI. This chain's CDR3 is CASSYGAYYEQYF. The CDR3 DNA is TGTGCCAGCAGTTACGGGGCTTACTACGAGCAGTACTTC.

This CDR3 reads CTSSPWGEVQETQYF. CDR3 in DNA: TGCACCAGCAGCCCTTGGGGGGAAGTCCAAGAGACCCAGTACTTC. This rearrangement joins TRBV1 to TRBJ2-5; TRBD2 is the table's D call and was not checked against the DNA. TRBV1 is annotated as a pseudogene. CDR3 length equals 15 residues.

The chain recombines TRBV5-4 with TRBJ1-2, with a tentative D call TRBD1 (5 bases). Germline lookup yields CDR1 SGHNT and CDR2 YYREEE (reference sequence). This CDR3 spans 14 amino acids. The V gene lost 3 bases and the J gene lost 4 bases, with 13 bases spanning the gap. CDR3 loop: CASSSGGDPYGYTF. CDR3 nucleotides: TGTGCCAGCAGCTCGGGGGGGGACCCCTATGGCTACACCTTC.

The genes are TRBV4-3 and TRBJ2-7; 8 positions agree with TRBD2. Losses at the gene ends were 4 bases for V and 0 bases for J; bases not matched to a gene: 8. This CDR3 spans 16 amino acids. Germline V gene sequence: CDR1 LGHNA, CDR2 YSLEER. The CDR3 loop reads CASSRPTSGYSYEQYF. The CDR3 region has the DNA TGCGCCAGCAGCCGCCCAACTAGCGGTTACTCCTACGAGCAGTACTTC.